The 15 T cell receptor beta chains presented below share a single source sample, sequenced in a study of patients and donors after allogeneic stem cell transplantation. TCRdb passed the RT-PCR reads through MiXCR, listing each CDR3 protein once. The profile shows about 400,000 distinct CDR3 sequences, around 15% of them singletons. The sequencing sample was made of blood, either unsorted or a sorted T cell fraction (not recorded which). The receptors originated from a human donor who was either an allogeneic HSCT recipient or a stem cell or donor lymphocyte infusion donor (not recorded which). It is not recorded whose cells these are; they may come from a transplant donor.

CDR3 protein: CAISESGQGIYEQYF. DNA of the CDR3: TGTGCCATCAGTGAGAGTGGCCAGGGTATTTACGAGCAGTACTTC. The rearrangement joins TRBV10-3 to TRBJ2-7; D perhaps matches TRBD1 (5 bases). The CDR3 runs to 15 residues. V was pared by 2 bases and J by 4 bases, with 15 bases between. Per the germline V gene, CDR1 is ENHRY and CDR2 is SYGVKD.

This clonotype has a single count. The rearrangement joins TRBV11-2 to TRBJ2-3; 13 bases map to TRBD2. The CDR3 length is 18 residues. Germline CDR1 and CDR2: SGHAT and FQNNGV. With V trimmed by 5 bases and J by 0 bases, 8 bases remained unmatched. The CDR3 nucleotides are TGTGCCAGCAGCCCACCGGGACTAGCGGGATTTAGCACAGATACGCAGTATTTT. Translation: CASSPPGLAGFSTDTQYF. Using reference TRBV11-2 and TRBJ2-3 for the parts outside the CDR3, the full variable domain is EAGVAQSPRYKIIEKRQSVAFWCNPISGHATLYWYQQILGQGPKLLIQFQNNGVVDDSQLPKDRFSAERLKGVDSTLKIQPAKLEDSAVYLCASSPPGLAGFSTDTQYFGPGTRLTVL.

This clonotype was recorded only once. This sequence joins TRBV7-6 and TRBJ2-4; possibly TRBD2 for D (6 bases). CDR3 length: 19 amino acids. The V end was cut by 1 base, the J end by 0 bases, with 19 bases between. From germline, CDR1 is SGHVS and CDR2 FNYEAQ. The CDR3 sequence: CASSLGGASAPIAKNIQYF. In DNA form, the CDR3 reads TGTGCCAGCAGCTTAGGCGGAGCTAGCGCCCCGATAGCCAAAAACATTCAGTACTTC.

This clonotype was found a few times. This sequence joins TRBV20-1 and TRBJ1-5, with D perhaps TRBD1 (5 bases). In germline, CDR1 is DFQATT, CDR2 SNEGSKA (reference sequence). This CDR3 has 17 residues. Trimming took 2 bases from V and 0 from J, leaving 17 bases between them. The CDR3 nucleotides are TGCAGTGCTAGAAGAGTTCAGGGAAGTAATAGCAATCAGCCCCAGCATTTT. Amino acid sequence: CSARRVQGSNSNQPQHF.

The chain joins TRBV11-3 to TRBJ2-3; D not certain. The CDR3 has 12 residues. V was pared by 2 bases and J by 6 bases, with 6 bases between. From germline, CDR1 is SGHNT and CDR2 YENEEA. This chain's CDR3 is CASSLRSDTQYF. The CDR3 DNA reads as TGTGCCAGCAGCTTAAGAAGCGATACGCAGTATTTT.

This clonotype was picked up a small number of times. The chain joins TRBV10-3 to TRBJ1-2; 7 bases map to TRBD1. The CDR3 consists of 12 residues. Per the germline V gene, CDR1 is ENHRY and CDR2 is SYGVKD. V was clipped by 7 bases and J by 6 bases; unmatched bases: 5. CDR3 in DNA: TGTGCCATCAAGGCAGGGGGTGATGGCTACACCTTC. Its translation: CAIKAGGDGYTF.

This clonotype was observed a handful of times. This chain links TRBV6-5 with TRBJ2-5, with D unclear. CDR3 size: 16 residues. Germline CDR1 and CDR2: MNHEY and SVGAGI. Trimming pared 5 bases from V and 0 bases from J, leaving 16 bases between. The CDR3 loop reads CASSTRVGWNQETQYF. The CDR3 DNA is TGTGCCAGCAGTACCCGAGTTGGGTGGAACCAAGAGACCCAGTACTTC.

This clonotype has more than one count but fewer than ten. For the CDR3, the DNA is TGTGCCACCAGTTTCCGAGTAAATGAGCAGTTCTTC. Protein: CATSFRVNEQFF. The V and J genes are TRBV24-1 and TRBJ2-1; D gene ambiguous. Germline values: CDR1 KGHDR, CDR2 SFDVKD. The CDR3 covers 12 residues. The V gene lost 6 bases and the J gene lost 7 bases, with 9 bases spanning the gap.

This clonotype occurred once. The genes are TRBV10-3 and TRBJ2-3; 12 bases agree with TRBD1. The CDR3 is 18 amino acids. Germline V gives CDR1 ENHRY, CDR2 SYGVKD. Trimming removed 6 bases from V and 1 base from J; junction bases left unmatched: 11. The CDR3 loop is CAISTSPGQGAGTDTQYF. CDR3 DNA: TGTGCCATCAGCACTAGCCCGGGACAGGGGGCGGGCACAGATACGCAGTATTTT.

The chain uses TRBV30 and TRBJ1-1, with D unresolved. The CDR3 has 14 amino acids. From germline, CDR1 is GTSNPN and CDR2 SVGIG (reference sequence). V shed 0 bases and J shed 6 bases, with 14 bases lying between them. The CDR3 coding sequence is TGTGCCTGGAGTGTACTGGTCCCAGTCGCTGAAGCTTTCTTT. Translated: CAWSVLVPVAEAFF.

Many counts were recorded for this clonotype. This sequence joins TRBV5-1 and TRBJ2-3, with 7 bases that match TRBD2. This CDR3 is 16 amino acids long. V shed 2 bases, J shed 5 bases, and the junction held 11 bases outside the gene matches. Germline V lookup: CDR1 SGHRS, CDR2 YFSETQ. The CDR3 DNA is TGCGCCAGCAGCTTCCGAGCCGCGGGAGCGAGAGATACGCAGTATTTT. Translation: CASSFRAAGARDTQYF.

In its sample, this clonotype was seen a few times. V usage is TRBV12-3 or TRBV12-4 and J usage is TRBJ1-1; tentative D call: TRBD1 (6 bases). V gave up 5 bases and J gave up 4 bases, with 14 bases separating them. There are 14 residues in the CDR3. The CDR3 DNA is TGTGCCAGCAGTCTCCGACAGGTTGGCACTGAAGCTTTCTTT. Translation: CASSLRQVGTEAFF.

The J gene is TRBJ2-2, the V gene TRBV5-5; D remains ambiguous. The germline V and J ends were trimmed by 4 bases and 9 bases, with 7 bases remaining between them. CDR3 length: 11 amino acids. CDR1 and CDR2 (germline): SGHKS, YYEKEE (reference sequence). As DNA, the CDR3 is TGTGCCAGCAGCCGGGCTAGGGAGCTGTTTTTT. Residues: CASSRARELFF. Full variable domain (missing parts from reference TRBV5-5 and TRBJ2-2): DAGVTQSPTHLIKTRGQQVTLRCSPISGHKSVSWYQQVLGQGPQFIFQYYEKEERGRGNFPDRFSARQFPNYSSELNVNALLLGDSALYLCASSRARELFFGEGSRLTVL.

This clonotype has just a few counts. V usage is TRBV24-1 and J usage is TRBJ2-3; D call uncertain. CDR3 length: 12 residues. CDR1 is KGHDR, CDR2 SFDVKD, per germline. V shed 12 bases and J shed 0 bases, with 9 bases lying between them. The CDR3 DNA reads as TGTGCCGCTGGGTCTAGCACAGATACGCAGTATTTT. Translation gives CAAGSSTDTQYF.

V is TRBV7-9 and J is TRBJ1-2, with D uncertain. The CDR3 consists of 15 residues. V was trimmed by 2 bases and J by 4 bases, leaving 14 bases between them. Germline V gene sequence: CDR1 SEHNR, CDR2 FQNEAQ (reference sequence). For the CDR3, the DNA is TGTGCCAGCAGCTTAAAGGGCAGGCACCCCTATGGCTACACCTTC. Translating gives CASSLKGRHPYGYTF.